The present T cell receptor (beta chain) was sequenced within a study of shared clonotypes between healthy human individuals. Overall study context: Per-donor plates numbered three CD4 naive, three CD4 memory, two CD8 naive and one CD8 memory. General study findings and limits: Across a handful of donors, naive CD4 shared approximately 4.5%, naive CD8 more than 3%, memory CD4 roughly 2.4%, memory CD8 0.4%.

Of note for this clone: The antigen remains unidentified.

CD45RA-negative memory and CD45RA+ naive subsets were split from the CD4+ cells. The V and J ends lost 6 bases and 6 bases respectively, with 9 bases between them. This CDR3 is 12 amino acids long. Germline lookup yields CDR1 SGHNT and CDR2 YENEEA. Clones were read by immunoSEQ multiplex PCR, and TCRdb kept only the in-frame ones, dropping some. The profile shows under 2.5 million clones, about 90% of them singletons. The receptor was isolated from a man aged 18 to 35 in good health. Some clones in this sample may be carry-over from other donors' samples. The specimen was naive CD4+ T cells from PBMCs. Subset described: CD45RA+ positively selected. The chain uses TRBV11-3 and TRBJ2-1; the D gene is possibly TRBD1 (5 bases). CDR3 in amino acids: CASSPQGNEQFF. The CDR3 DNA follows: TGTGCCAGCAGTCCGCAGGGCAATGAGCAGTTCTTC.